This T cell receptor beta chain stems from a study of blood T cell repertoires in COVID-19. Across the study: COVID-19 samples from acute and convalescent phases originated in the United States, Italy and Spain. Nucleic acid was either cDNA or gDNA, and it came from T cells, B-cell-depleted T cells, or PBMCs.

As originally analysed: Counts of nucleated cells, estimated from reference gene primer amplification, were obtained. Produced via immunoSEQ multiplex PCR; TCRdb's table is partial and in-frame only. V and J calls and clone size are given by that table; D and trimming were obtained from the DNA. The sample consists of under 300,000 clones, 70% to 90% of them appearing once. After removal of 8 bases from V and 3 bases from J, the junction contained 6 bases not matched to a gene. This CDR3 contains 13 residues. In germline, CDR1 is MNHNY, CDR2 SVGAGI (reference sequence). The clonotype comes from a woman in her thirties or forties with acute or convalescent COVID-19. Input material: peripheral blood. The V and J genes are TRBV6-6 and TRBJ1-1; 7 bases align to TRBD1. CDR3 residues: CASFRQGYTEAFF. CDR3 nucleotides: TGTGCCAGCTTCAGACAGGGATACACTGAAGCTTTCTTT.